The subject of this entry is one TCR beta chain. Its antigen target is currently unknown. Within one base of it there is no much larger clone, and no base qualities were kept. The junction shows trimming of 0 bases on V and 7 bases on J, plus 15 bases between the germline ends. CDR1 is given as SEHNR and CDR2 as FQNEAQ, both from the germline V gene (reference sequence). Spanning cysteine to phenylalanine, the CDR3 consists of 15 amino acids. Only the CDR3 DNA stays, 45 bases, in frame from base 1. Library generation was performed with the immunoSEQ multiplex PCR assay. For the multiplex PCR, a mixture combining 60 forward primers for TCR Vbeta segments and 13 reverse primers for TCR Jbeta segments was used. Amplification of the CDR3 region of rearranged TCR beta genes was performed with a multiplex PCR assay on genomic DNA. On the Illumina HiSeq System, the amplified TCR beta libraries were sequenced as 87-base-pair reads. Regarding the original processing steps: Across the 670 or so repertoires, a later analysis counted tens of millions of unique TCR beta chains, 9.5 million to 13 million of which were shared by at least two donors. To remove PCR and sequencing errors, raw reads were error-corrected and collapsed into unique sequences using a nearest-neighbor algorithm that merged closely related sequences. CDR3 sequences were aligned to IMGT reference sequences to assign V, D and J gene segments. Each retained sequence needed at least a six-nucleotide match to both a V gene segment and a J gene segment. A rearrangement counted as productive if the CDR3 had no stop codons and remained in frame with V and J, and every other rearrangement counted as non-productive. Following IMGT convention, CDR3 was defined as the stretch from the second conserved V-encoded cysteine to the conserved J-encoded phenylalanine. The earlier analysis of about 570 of the donors excluded any sequence lacking an unambiguous match to a single V gene segment. An earlier analysis of a few hundred of the donors called V segments functional above 56.7% productive rearrangements and segregating when the between-donor standard deviation exceeded 5%. A statistical classification framework was built to diagnose cytomegalovirus status from the catalog of TCR beta chain sequences. A later analysis assigned V and J genes by comparing TCR nucleotide sequences with IMGT/GENE-DB human TR gene sequences. Using the TCRdist pipeline, a later analysis assigned CDR3 sequences along with most-parsimonious VDJ recombination scenarios. In a later analysis, every TCR beta chain was defined by the combination of its CDR3 amino acid sequence and its V-gene family, and reads without a unique V-gene family were dropped. In a later analysis, approximately 640 highly shared, low-generation-probability nucleotide sequences were removed to address suspected cross-contamination and a sequencing artifact. A later analysis calculated a clonal expansion index for each public chain from normalized within-repertoire ranks of inferred template counts. Generation probabilities in a later analysis came from a VDJ recombination model fitted to out-of-frame rearrangements, and those results were checked against IGoR. A later analysis scored TCR-TCR, TCR-HLA and TCR-CMV co-occurrence with hypergeometric tests, applying a repertoire-size bias correction to TCR pairs. To estimate false discovery rates, a later analysis permuted the HLA or CMV assignments 20 times. In a later analysis, co-occurring TCRs were grouped using DBSCAN, and TCRdist sequence similarity was added for clustering within HLA-allele-positive subsets. Co-occurrence clustering excluded repertoires with fewer than 30,000 or more than 120,000 public chains, plus five with anomalous nucleotide sharing. In its TCRdb copy, this immuneACCESS table keeps in-frame sequences only and misses some clones. Where compared with another copy, unresolved V genes explain less than half of these, and the others have no known cause. V and J calls plus clone size are reproduced from that table; the DNA served to infer D and trimming. This sample is represented by about 160,000 clones; 70% to 90% of them were singletons. Approximately 2.4% of the sample goes to the ten largest clones.

The entry originates in a study of cytomegalovirus exposure and HLA in healthy donors (dated by TCRdb to 2016 to 2017). About the investigation overall: An earlier analysis of fewer than 750 of the donors reported 250 to 350 Gb of sequence data and around 110 million unique TCR beta sequences obtained from some 170 million T cells. An early release that covered more than 550 HLA-typed donors contained approximately 300 gigabases of sequencing data and 65 million to 100 million unique TCR sequences. Among the roughly 410 genotyped donors, about 83% belonged to the genetic ancestry cluster associated with self-reported Caucasian donors. The study was designed to test whether signatures of past pathogen exposure could be identified by cataloging public T cell receptors. The study used immunosequencing to profile the T cell repertoires of several hundred subjects and linked those repertoires to cytomegalovirus serostatus. A separate validation cohort of 100 to 150 different subjects was used in addition to the roughly 720-subject first cohort. To predict cytomegalovirus infection status, the study brought together high-throughput TCR immunosequencing, statistical association of individual TCRs with disease status, and machine learning. To study patterns of TCR occurrence, a later analysis re-analyzed previously published TCR beta repertoires from around 700 donors and added high-resolution HLA genotyping. The later analysis used no new phenotypic data to find candidate immune exposures, relying instead on TCR beta sequences and their occurrence across donors. To decide whether each TCR beta V gene segment behaved as functional or pseudogenic, an earlier analysis of 587 of the donors relied on high-throughput TCR beta sequencing. Alongside the repertoire data, information on donor age, sex, ethnicity and CMV serostatus was compiled. A later genetic analysis used genome-wide SNP genotypes for about 65% of the 666 donors, treating that subset as a discovery cohort. Every discovery cohort repertoire had been produced on one sequencing platform. HLA typing covered class I and class II loci at four-digit resolution. The number of typed donors differed by locus: about 620-630 for A, B, C, DRB1 and DQB1; 522 for DQA1; some 590 for DPA1; and around 490 for DPB1. About 5 DR-DQ haplotypes were handled as single units for association and clustering, since linkage in the cohort was strong. Among some 410 genotyped donors of the cohort, an average of approximately 240,000 unique TCR beta nucleotide sequences was sequenced per donor, of which roughly 17% were non-productive. What the study reported, not specific to this receptor: In vitro tests confirmed that a few of the cytomegalovirus-associated TCR beta chains recognize cytomegalovirus antigens. Most CMV-associated TCR beta chains appeared to be HLA-restricted in a later analysis, and the HLA associations seemed to be driven largely by CMV exposure. According to a later genetic analysis, donors in an Asian-associated ancestry cluster had fewer N-insertions in productive TCRs than the approximately 630-donor mean. An earlier analysis of several hundred of the donors showed that most TCR beta V segments appeared in productive rearrangements either about 87% or about 30% of the time, which broadly matched IMGT annotations. Several of the top co-occurrence clusters appeared to be linked to parvovirus B19, influenza, CMV and Epstein-Barr virus, according to a later analysis. Cytomegalovirus status was reported to be diagnosed by the classifier with high specificity and sensitivity in both the original and validation cohorts. A cluster of highly shared sequence variants was judged likely to be a technical artifact of the sequencing pipeline. A further reported finding was that TCR beta sequences accurately predicted the HLA-A and HLA-B alleles for most subjects in the first cohort. In the study, about 150 TCR beta chains were listed as associated with cytomegalovirus. A later analysis found that HLA-associated TCR beta chains were more clonally expanded and had lower generation probabilities than equally common non-associated chains. Correlated functional status among segregating V segments might reflect linkage disequilibrium, but an unknown experimental factor could not be ruled out. Because the 87-base-pair reads could not distinguish some IMGT-functional V segments, including TRBV6-2 and TRBV6-3, those segments were excluded. The presence/absence analyses assumed that sequencing depth was roughly uniform across donors, and that assumption may not be true. This cohort had only TCR beta chains sequenced, and the lack of alpha or paired-chain data limited which features could be detected. Because HLA typing was missing for some donors at each locus, association tests included only the typed subset. The earlier analysis of 587 of the donors excluded some 15 rarely observed V segments, including chromosome 9 orphons, because counts were too low. CMV serostatus was the only immune exposure information available for the cohort. Assigning TCR associations to individual alleles was difficult when HLA alleles, especially DR and DQ, strongly co-occurred. Specific HLA alleles were associated with over 15,000 TCR beta sequences at a false discovery rate of 0.05 in a later analysis. The authors suggested that the approach could potentially be generalized to other disease states and immunological phenotypes. Most TCR sequences were observed very rarely across donors, whereas some public TCRs were present in many individuals. According to a later analysis, TCR association rates differed among HLA loci, with DRB1 alleles showing the most associated TCRs and HLA-C alleles showing the fewest. A later genetic analysis associated a missense DCLRE1C variant with V-gene and J-gene trimming of TCR beta chains, and an independent cohort replicated the association.

The cohort was made up of around 720 healthy bone marrow donors. All cohort members were sampled while nominally healthy, although unrecorded immune exposures were likely present. The donor tested CMV seronegative, placing the donor among the 352 seronegative members of the cohort. A peripheral blood sample was collected from each donor, and TCR beta sequencing was performed on peripheral blood mononuclear cells. The Qiagen DNeasy Blood Extraction Kit was used to extract genomic DNA from the blood cell samples. Recombination joined TRBV7-9 with TRBJ1-2, with TRBD1 as a weak D call on 5 bases. The sequencing sample was made of PBMCs. The origin of this receptor is a male donor in good health and CMV-seronegative. The bases read TGTGCCAGCAGCTTAGCAGACAGACCCTTTGGTGGCTACACCTTC. Its translation is CASSLADRPFGGYTF.